Listed below are T cell receptor beta chains from one sample, sequenced in a study of CD8 T cells in Susac syndrome. One entry per CDR3 protein, called by TCRdb with MiXCR from the immunoSEQ multiplex PCR reads. Of around 200,000 distinct CDR3 sequences in the sample, about 94% were seen once. Sequencing was carried out using CD4+ T cells from PBMCs. These receptors all stem from a human donor with Susac syndrome. The CDR3 runs from the conserved cysteine through the conserved F or W. Size is stated for part of the rows, as once, few or many counts, or as a class when the clone is expanded.

cdr3_aa	v_call	j_call	clone_size
CASSQDPHRGGTEAFF	TRBV4-1	TRBJ1-1	NA
CAISGRTGYEQYF	TRBV10-3	TRBJ2-7	NA
CAWIAGIKNTEAFF	TRBV30	TRBJ1-1	NA
CSAASTSGGGMDEQFF	TRBV20-1	TRBJ2-1	NA
CSARDWVAGAYEQYF	TRBV20-1	TRBJ2-7	NA
CSVQNSYNEQFF	TRBV29-1	TRBJ2-1	once
CASSVGQYFVEQYF	TRBV7-9	TRBJ2-7	NA
CASSQFGTGDMYEQFF	TRBV4-3	TRBJ2-1	NA
CSLRGAGETQYF	TRBV29-1	TRBJ2-5	NA
CASRRGGKEGGELFF	TRBV7-2	TRBJ2-2	NA
CASAPSAGVGNTEAFF	TRBV12-5	TRBJ1-1	NA
CASSLAESHNSPLHF	TRBV12-3/TRBV12-4	TRBJ1-6	NA
CASSRWGVRSTDTQYF	TRBV4-1	TRBJ2-3	NA
CASSARFLSSYEQYF	TRBV2	TRBJ2-7	NA
CASARSGELRTDTQYF	TRBV5-1	TRBJ2-3	NA
CASSPETGYGQPQHF	TRBV18	TRBJ1-5	NA
CASSIDRGQNTEAFF	TRBV19	TRBJ1-1	NA
CASSPLPTTIEKKGYTF	TRBV4-1	TRBJ1-2	NA
CAWRGQNYGYTF	TRBV30	TRBJ1-2	NA
CASSLAWTGQETQYF	TRBV7-2	TRBJ2-5	NA
CSVGRGQAGELFF	TRBV29-1	TRBJ2-2	NA
CASSARADTGELFF	TRBV2	TRBJ2-2	NA
CASSLSGDTEAFF	TRBV27	TRBJ1-1	NA
CASSFSSSQETQYF	TRBV5-4	TRBJ2-5	NA
CASSLGVGGGETQYF	TRBV11-2	TRBJ2-5	NA
CASSFFTGTIGTEAFF	TRBV7-9	TRBJ1-1	once
CASSERPVDPMGGYTF	TRBV6-1	TRBJ1-2	NA
CSVLKGSGELFF	TRBV29-1	TRBJ2-2	NA
CAWSLRGWDTEAFF	TRBV30	TRBJ1-1	NA